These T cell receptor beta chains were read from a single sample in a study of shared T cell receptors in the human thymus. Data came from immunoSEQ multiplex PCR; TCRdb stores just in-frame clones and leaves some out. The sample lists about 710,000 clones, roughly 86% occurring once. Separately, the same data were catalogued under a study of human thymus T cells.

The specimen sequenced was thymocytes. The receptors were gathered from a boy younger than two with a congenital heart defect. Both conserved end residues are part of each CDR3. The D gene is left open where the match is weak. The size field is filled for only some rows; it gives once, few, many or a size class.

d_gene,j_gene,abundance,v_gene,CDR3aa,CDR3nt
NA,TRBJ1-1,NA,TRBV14,CASSLRQTTEAFF,TGTGCCAGCAGCCTTCGACAGACCACTGAAGCTTTCTTT
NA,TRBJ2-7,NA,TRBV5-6,CASSHLGSYEQYF,TGTGCCAGCAGCCACCTAGGCTCCTACGAGCAGTACTTC
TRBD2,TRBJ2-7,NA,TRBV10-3,CAIGGAGGIEQYF,TGTGCCATCGGTGGAGCGGGAGGGATCGAGCAGTACTTC
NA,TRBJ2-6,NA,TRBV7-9,CASSSRGHNRSGANVLTF,TGTGCCAGCAGCTCAAGGGGACATAACCGCTCTGGGGCCAACGTCCTGACTTTC
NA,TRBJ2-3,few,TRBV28,CASRSRLSTDTQYF,TGTGCCAGCCGCTCGAGACTAAGCACAGATACGCAGTATTTT
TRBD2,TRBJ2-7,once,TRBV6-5,CASSLRGDEQYF,TGTGCCAGCAGCCTACGGGGGGACGAGCAGTACTTC
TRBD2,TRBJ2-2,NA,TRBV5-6,CASSFGGYPWGGFAGELFF,TGTGCCAGCAGCTTCGGTGGGTACCCATGGGGGGGTTTCGCCGGGGAGCTGTTTTTT
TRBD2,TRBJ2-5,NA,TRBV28,CASSPPTSGEETQYF,TGTGCCAGCAGCCCTCCGACTAGCGGGGAAGAGACCCAGTACTTC
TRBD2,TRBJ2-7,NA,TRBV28,CASSFRWTSGRYYEQYF,TGTGCCAGCAGTTTCAGGTGGACTAGCGGGAGATATTACGAGCAGTACTTC
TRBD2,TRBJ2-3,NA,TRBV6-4,CASSSGTSGVTDTQYF,TGTGCCAGCAGTTCCGGGACTAGCGGGGTAACAGATACGCAGTATTTT
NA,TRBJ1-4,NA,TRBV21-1,CASSKVGGTAMQSGEKLFF,TGTGCCAGCAGCAAAGTAGGCGGGACGGCCATGCAAAGCGGTGAAAAACTGTTTTTT
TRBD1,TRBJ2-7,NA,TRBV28,CASSFGQGVSIFSYEQYF,TGTGCCAGCAGTTTCGGACAGGGGGTCTCGATTTTCTCCTACGAGCAGTACTTC